Shown below are 20 T cell receptor beta chains from a single sample sequenced in a study of shared T cell receptors in the human thymus. Here immunoSEQ multiplex PCR was the method, and the copy in TCRdb shows in-frame clones only, minus some. Here the sample spans more than 550,000 clones, over 75% being singletons. The same data also contributed to another study, on human thymus T cells.

Sample: thymocytes. These receptors were collected from a girl in the first two years of life with a congenital heart defect.

The chain carries TRBV19 and TRBJ1-1, with 11 bases matching TRBD1. V trimming: 6 bases; J trimming: 11 bases; junction bases outside the gene matches: 11. The CDR3 length is 14 residues. CDR1 LNHDA and CDR2 SQIVND come from the germline V gene (reference sequence). CDR3 nucleotides: TGTGCCAGTAGGCAGCGGGACAGGGGGACTATGGCTTTCTTT. Protein product: CASRQRDRGTMAFF. The full variable domain, its missing parts supplied by reference TRBV19 and TRBJ1-1, is DGGITQSPKYLFRKEGQNVTLSCEQNLNHDAMYWYRQDPGQGLRLIYYSQIVNDFQKGDIAEGYSVSREKKESFPLTVTSAQKNPTAFYLCASRQRDRGTMAFFGQGTRLTVV.

This rearrangement joins TRBV15 to TRBJ2-7; weak D call: TRBD2 (6 bases). With 0 bases removed from V and 4 bases from J, the gap between germline ends came to 19 bases. The CDR3 spans 17 residues. From germline, CDR1 is LNHNV and CDR2 YYDKDF (reference sequence). The CDR3 DNA reads TGTGCCACCAGCAGAGAGGACGGGAGACTCAAGTGGTACGAGCAGTACTTC. Translated, it gives CATSREDGRLKWYEQYF.

J is TRBJ2-7 and V is TRBV9, with 8 bases that match TRBD1. V trimming: 3 bases; J trimming: 10 bases; junction bases outside the gene matches: 12. This CDR3 comprises 14 residues. The germline CDR1 and CDR2 sequences are SGDLS and YYNGEE. The chain's CDR3 is CASSAPGQVAPQYF. CDR3 nucleotides: TGTGCCAGCAGCGCACCGGGACAGGTGGCGCCCCAGTACTTC.

This clone appeared once. For the CDR3, the DNA is TGTGCCAGCAGCCAAGATGACCCCCCTGCGGCTAATGAAAAACTGTTTTTT. Translating it yields CASSQDDPPAANEKLFF. This chain uses TRBV14 with TRBJ1-4; no firm D call. Trimming shortened V by 0 bases and J by 3 bases, and 14 bases separated the two germline ends. The CDR3 consists of 17 residues. Germline V gene lookup returns CDR1 SGHDN and CDR2 FVKESK.

The chain couples TRBV4-3 to TRBJ1-6, with D unresolved. CDR1 is LGHNA, CDR2 YSLEER, per germline. V was clipped by 1 base and J by 5 bases, with 12 bases between them. The CDR3 runs to 16 residues. The CDR3, as DNA: TGCGCCAGCAGCCAAGCTCGGATACAGAATAATTCACCCCTCCACTTT. It encodes CASSQARIQNNSPLHF.

The DNA for the CDR3 is TGCGCCAGCAGTAGTCTTACAGGAAAAGACACTGAAGCTTTCTTT. Protein: CASSSLTGKDTEAFF. The chain carries TRBV10-2 and TRBJ1-1; possibly TRBD1 for D (5 bases). CDR1 and CDR2 (germline): WSHSY, SAAADI. CDR3 length: 15 amino acids. V was cut by 5 bases and J by 3 bases, with 16 bases left in between.

In this sample, this clone turned up once. The genes are TRBV14 and TRBJ1-1; the match to TRBD1 covers 7 bases. Trimming took 1 base from V and 4 from J; bases not matched to a gene: 12. The germline gives CDR1 SGHDN, CDR2 FVKESK. The CDR3 totals 17 residues. The CDR3 sequence is CASSQGVGQGGSTEAFF. In nucleotides, the CDR3 is TGTGCCAGCAGCCAAGGGGTCGGGCAGGGGGGTAGCACTGAAGCTTTCTTT.

V is TRBV7-2 and J is TRBJ1-6; 9 nucleotides agree with TRBD1. Germline V gene data show CDR1 as SGHTA and CDR2 as FQGNSA. Trimming cost V 5 bases and J 4 bases; bases outside gene matches: 6. There are 16 residues in the CDR3. The CDR3: CASSARGQGYNSPLHF. CDR3 DNA sequence: TGTGCCAGCAGCGCGAGGGGACAGGGATATAATTCACCCCTCCACTTT. Complete variable domain (other parts from reference TRBV7-2 and TRBJ1-6): GAGVSQSPSNKVTEKGKDVELRCDPISGHTALYWYRQSLGQGLEFLIYFQGNSAPDKSGLPSDRFSAERTGGSVSTLTIQRTQQEDSAVYLCASSARGQGYNSPLHFGNGTRLTVT.

J is TRBJ2-1 and V is TRBV9, with 12 bases fitting TRBD2. The CDR3 is 18 amino acids. The germline CDR1 and CDR2 sequences are SGDLS and YYNGEE. The trim removed 0 bases at V and 11 bases at J, leaving 15 bases unmatched. CDR3 DNA: TGTGCCAGCAGCGTAGTTGATGGTCGGGCTAGCGGGGGGGAAAAGCAGTTCTTC. It specifies CASSVVDGRASGGEKQFF.

J is TRBJ1-4 and V is TRBV7-6, with 10 bases that match TRBD1. This CDR3 is built from 16 residues. The germline gives CDR1 SGHVS, CDR2 FNYEAQ. J lost 8 bases, V lost 5 bases, and 11 bases had no gene match. Written as DNA, the CDR3 is TGTGCCAGCAGCCCGATCGGACAGGGGGTGAGGGAAAAACTGTTTTTT. This translates into CASSPIGQGVREKLFF.

The rearrangement joins TRBV7-8 to TRBJ1-3, with D unclear. The germline V and J ends were trimmed by 4 bases and 1 base, with 26 bases remaining between them. The germline V gene has CDR1 SGHVS and CDR2 FQNEAQ. The CDR3 runs to 20 residues. The CDR3 sequence is CASSSNSGFTLPRSGNTIYF. CDR3 nucleotide sequence: TGTGCCAGCAGCTCGAACTCGGGATTTACCCTTCCCCGATCTGGAAACACCATATATTTT.

The CDR3 DNA reads as TGTGCCAGCTCACCACGACTGGAAACTCGCACAGATACGCAGTATTTT. Protein: CASSPRLETRTDTQYF. The rearrangement uses TRBV18 and TRBJ2-3; D remains unclear. The CDR3 spans 16 residues. Germline values: CDR1 KGHSH, CDR2 LQKENI. With 1 base removed from V and 1 base from J, the gap between germline ends came to 12 bases. The entire variable domain, with the rest obtained from reference TRBV18 and TRBJ2-3, is as follows: NAGVMQNPRHLVRRRGQEARLRCSPMKGHSHVYWYRQLPEEGLKFMVYLQKENIIDESGMPKERFSAEFPKEGPSILRIQQVVRGDSAAYFCASSPRLETRTDTQYFGPGTRLTVL.

The chain has TRBV4-1 and TRBJ2-5; the D gene is possibly TRBD2 (6 bases). Germline V gene sequence: CDR1 MGHRA, CDR2 YSYEKL. CDR3 size: 16 residues. V lost 0 bases to trimming and J lost 2 bases, with 13 bases between them. The CDR3 nucleotides read TGCGCCAGCAGCCAAGAACGCGGGGAGGAGCAAGAGACCCAGTACTTC. The encoded protein is CASSQERGEEQETQYF.

This chain joins TRBV4-1 and TRBJ1-1; D uncertain. Germline lookup yields CDR1 MGHRA and CDR2 YSYEKL. This CDR3 contains 13 residues. Trimming removed 2 bases from V and 9 bases from J, with 13 bases in between. This CDR3 is CASSQSPSGKAFF. The DNA for the CDR3 is TGCGCCAGCAGCCAATCCCCCAGCGGCAAAGCTTTCTTT.

The rearrangement links TRBV9 to TRBJ2-7; the D gene is possibly TRBD1 (6 bases). CDR3 length: 16 amino acids. V lost 4 bases, J lost 2 bases, and 19 bases lay in between. Germline V gives CDR1 SGDLS, CDR2 YYNGEE. The CDR3 DNA reads TGTGCCAGCAGCACGGGAACAGGGCCGGTGGCCTACGAGCAGTACTTC. Translation: CASSTGTGPVAYEQYF.

CDR3: CASSLPTSGVTDTQYF. CDR3 DNA: TGTGCCAGCAGCTTACCGACTAGCGGGGTCACAGATACGCAGTATTTT. The rearrangement joins TRBV13 to TRBJ2-3, with 11 bases lining up with TRBD2. CDR1 and CDR2 from the germline V gene are PRHDT and FYEKMQ (reference sequence). V lost 2 bases and J lost 2; bases outside the gene matches: 3. This CDR3 region has 16 residues.

This clone was recorded a few times. J is TRBJ1-2 and V is TRBV29-1; TRBD1 matches at 7 bases. Germline V lookup: CDR1 SQVTM, CDR2 ANQGSEA. V shed 0 bases, J shed 4 bases, and the junction held 5 bases outside the gene matches. The CDR3 is made up of 14 amino acids. The DNA for the CDR3 is TGCAGCGTTGAAGAAGACAGGGATAGCTATGGCTACACCTTC. Its protein is CSVEEDRDSYGYTF.

The chain employs TRBV9 and TRBJ2-2; 14 nucleotides line up with TRBD2. CDR3 length: 22 amino acids. Germline V CDR1 and CDR2: SGDLS, YYNGEE. V lost 0 bases and J lost 6; bases outside the gene matches: 19. The CDR3 sequence is CASSVDMTSGGALFPFAGELFF. DNA for the CDR3: TGTGCCAGCAGCGTAGATATGACTAGCGGGGGGGCTCTGTTCCCCTTCGCCGGGGAGCTGTTTTTT. The variable domain in full, completed from reference TRBV9 and TRBJ2-2, reads DSGVTQTPKHLITATGQRVTLRCSPRSGDLSVYWYQQSLDQGLQFLIQYYNGEERAKGNILERFSAQQFPDLHSELNLSSLELGDSALYFCASSVDMTSGGALFPFAGELFFGEGSRLTVL.

The chain employs TRBV7-9 and TRBJ1-1; D possibly corresponds to TRBD1 (6 bases). This CDR3 has 17 residues. V was cut by 2 bases and J by 0 bases, with 16 bases left in between. Germline V gene sequence: CDR1 SEHNR, CDR2 FQNEAQ (reference sequence). CDR3 sequence reads: CASSLRTLDSLNTEAFF. The CDR3 DNA reads TGTGCCAGCAGCTTAAGGACCTTGGACAGCTTGAACACTGAAGCTTTCTTT.

The chain uses TRBV19 and TRBJ2-7; 8 bases match TRBD1. Germline V gives CDR1 LNHDA, CDR2 SQIVND (reference sequence). This CDR3 is 14 amino acids long. V lost 5 bases and J lost 3; bases outside the gene matches: 6. In nucleotides, the CDR3 is TGTGCCAGTAGTCCCAGGACAGGGAACTACGAGCAGTACTTC. This sequence encodes CASSPRTGNYEQYF. Together with reference TRBV19 and TRBJ2-7, the CDR3 gives the full variable domain: DGGITQSPKYLFRKEGQNVTLSCEQNLNHDAMYWYRQDPGQGLRLIYYSQIVNDFQKGDIAEGYSVSREKKESFPLTVTSAQKNPTAFYLCASSPRTGNYEQYFGPGTRLTVT.